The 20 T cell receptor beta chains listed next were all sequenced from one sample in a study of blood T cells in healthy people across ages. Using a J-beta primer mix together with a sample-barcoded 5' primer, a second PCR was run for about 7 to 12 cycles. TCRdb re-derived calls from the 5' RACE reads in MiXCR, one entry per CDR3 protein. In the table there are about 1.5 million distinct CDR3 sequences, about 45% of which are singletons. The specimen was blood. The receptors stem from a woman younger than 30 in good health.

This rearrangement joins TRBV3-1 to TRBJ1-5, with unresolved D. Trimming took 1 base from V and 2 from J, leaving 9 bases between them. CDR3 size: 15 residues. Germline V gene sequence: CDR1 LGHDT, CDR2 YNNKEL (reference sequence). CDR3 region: CASSQAKSGNQPQHF. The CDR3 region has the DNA TGTGCCAGCAGCCAAGCCAAATCTGGCAATCAGCCCCAGCATTTT. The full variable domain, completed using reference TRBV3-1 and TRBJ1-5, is DTAVSQTPKYLVTQMGNDKSIKCEQNLGHDTMYWYKQDSKKFLKIMFSYNNKELIINETVPNRFSPKSPDKAHLNLHINSLELGDSAVYFCASSQAKSGNQPQHFGDGTRLSIL.

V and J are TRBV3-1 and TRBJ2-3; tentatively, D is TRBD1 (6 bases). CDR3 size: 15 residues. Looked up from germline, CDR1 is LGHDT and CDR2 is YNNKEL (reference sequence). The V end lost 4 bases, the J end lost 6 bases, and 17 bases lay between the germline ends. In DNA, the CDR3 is TGTGCCAGCAGCCTCTCCGGTAGGGGGTACGATACGCAGTATTTT. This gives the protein CASSLSGRGYDTQYF.

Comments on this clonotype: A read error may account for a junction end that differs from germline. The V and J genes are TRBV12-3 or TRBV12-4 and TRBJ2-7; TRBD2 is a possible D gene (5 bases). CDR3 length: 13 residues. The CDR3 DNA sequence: TGTGCCAGCACCTGGAACATTGGGGAGACCCAGCACTTC. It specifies CASTWNIGETQHF.

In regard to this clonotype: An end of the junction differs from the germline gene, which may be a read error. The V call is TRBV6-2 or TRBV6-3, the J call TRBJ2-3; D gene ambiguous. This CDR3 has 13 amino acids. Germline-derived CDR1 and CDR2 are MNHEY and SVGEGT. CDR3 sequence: CASSDSDTDTQYF. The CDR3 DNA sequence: TGTGCCAGCAGTGACTCGGACACAGATACGCAGTATTTT.

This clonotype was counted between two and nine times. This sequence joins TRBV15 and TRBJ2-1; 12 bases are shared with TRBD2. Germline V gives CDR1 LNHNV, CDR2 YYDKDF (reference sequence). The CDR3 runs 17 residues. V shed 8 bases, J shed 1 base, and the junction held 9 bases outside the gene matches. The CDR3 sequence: CATVGLAGTRSYNEQFF. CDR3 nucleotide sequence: TGTGCCACCGTTGGACTAGCGGGAACTAGATCCTACAATGAGCAGTTCTTC.

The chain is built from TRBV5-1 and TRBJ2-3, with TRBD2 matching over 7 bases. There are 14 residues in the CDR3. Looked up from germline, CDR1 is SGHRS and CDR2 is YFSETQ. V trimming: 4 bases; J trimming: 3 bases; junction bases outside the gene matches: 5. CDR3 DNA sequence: TGCGCCAGCAGCGCGGGAGAGGGGACAGATACGCAGTATTTT. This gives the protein CASSAGEGTDTQYF.

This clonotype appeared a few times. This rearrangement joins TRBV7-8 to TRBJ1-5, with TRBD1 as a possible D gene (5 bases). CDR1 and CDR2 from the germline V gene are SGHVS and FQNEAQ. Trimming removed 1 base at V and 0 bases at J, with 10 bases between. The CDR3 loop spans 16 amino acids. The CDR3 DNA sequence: TGTGCCAGCAGCTTAGTAAGACAGACTAGCAATCAGCCCCAGCATTTT. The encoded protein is CASSLVRQTSNQPQHF.

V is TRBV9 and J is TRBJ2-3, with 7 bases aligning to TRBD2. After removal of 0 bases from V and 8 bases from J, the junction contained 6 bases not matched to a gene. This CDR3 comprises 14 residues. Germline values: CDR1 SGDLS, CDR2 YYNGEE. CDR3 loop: CASSVGTRYGTQYF. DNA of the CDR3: TGTGCCAGCAGCGTAGGGACTAGGTATGGTACGCAGTATTTT.

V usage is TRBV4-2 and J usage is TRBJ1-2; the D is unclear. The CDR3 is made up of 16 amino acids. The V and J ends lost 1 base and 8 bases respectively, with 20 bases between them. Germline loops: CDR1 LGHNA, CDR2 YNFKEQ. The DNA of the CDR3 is TGTGCCAGCAGCCAAGGGCGGTTTGAGGCCGACGGCGGCTACACCTTC. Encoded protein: CASSQGRFEADGGYTF.

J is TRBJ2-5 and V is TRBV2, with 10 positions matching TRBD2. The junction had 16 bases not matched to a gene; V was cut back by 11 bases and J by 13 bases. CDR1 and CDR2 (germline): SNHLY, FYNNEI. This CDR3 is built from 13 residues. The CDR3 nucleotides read TGTGCCGCCAGGGCGGGTTCTAGCGGGAGCTGGTACTTC. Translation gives CAARAGSSGSWYF.

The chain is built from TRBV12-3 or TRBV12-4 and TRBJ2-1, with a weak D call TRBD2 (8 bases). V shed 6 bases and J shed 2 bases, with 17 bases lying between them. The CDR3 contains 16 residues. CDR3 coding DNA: TGTGCCAGCAGATCACAGGGGACTAGGACCTACAATGAGCAGTTCTTC. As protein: CASRSQGTRTYNEQFF.

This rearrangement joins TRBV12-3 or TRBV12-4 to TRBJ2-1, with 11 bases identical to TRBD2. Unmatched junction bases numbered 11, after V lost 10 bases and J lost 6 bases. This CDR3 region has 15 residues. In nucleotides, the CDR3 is TGTGCCATCATTCGGAGTAGCGGGGGGGCCAATGAGCAGTTCTTC. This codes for CAIIRSSGGANEQFF.

CDR3: CAISDGSGSADTQYF. The CDR3 bases are TGTGCCATCAGTGATGGTAGCGGGAGCGCAGATACGCAGTATTTT. J is TRBJ2-3 and V is TRBV10-3, with 9 bases that match TRBD2. The CDR3 extends over 15 amino acids. V shed 3 bases and J 4 bases; nucleotides not matched to a gene: 5. Germline CDR1 and CDR2: ENHRY and SYGVKD.

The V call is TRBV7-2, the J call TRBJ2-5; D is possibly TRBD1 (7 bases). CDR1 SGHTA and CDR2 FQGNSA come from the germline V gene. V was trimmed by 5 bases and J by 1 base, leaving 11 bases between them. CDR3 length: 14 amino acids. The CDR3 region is CASSGGTAQETQYF. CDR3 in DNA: TGTGCCAGCAGCGGAGGGACAGCCCAAGAGACCCAGTACTTC.

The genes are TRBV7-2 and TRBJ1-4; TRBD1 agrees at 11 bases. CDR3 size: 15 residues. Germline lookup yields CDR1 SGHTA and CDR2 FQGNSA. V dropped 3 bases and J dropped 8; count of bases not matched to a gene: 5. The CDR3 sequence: CASSFRTGGPEKLFF. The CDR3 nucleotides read TGTGCCAGCAGCTTCAGGACAGGGGGCCCAGAAAAACTGTTTTTT.

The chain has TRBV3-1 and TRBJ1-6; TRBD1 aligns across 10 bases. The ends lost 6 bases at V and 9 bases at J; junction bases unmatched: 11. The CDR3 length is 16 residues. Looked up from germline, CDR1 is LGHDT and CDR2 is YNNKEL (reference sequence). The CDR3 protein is CASSLGTGAFSSPLHF. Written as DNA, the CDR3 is TGTGCCAGCAGTCTCGGGACAGGGGCGTTTAGTTCACCCCTCCACTTT.

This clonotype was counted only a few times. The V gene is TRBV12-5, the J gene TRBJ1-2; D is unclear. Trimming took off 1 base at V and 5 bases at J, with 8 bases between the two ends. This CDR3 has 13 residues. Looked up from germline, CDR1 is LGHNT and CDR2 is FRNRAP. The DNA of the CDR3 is TGTGCTAGTGGTTTGGATCCACGATATGGCTACACCTTC. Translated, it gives CASGLDPRYGYTF.

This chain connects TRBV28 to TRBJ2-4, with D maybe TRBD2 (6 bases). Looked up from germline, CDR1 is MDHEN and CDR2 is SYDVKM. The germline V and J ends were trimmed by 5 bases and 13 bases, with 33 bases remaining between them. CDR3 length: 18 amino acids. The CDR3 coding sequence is TGTGCCAGCAGTCTCCTTTCTTACCGGGACTCCGCCCCTAGTGAGCAGTACTTC. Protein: CASSLLSYRDSAPSEQYF.

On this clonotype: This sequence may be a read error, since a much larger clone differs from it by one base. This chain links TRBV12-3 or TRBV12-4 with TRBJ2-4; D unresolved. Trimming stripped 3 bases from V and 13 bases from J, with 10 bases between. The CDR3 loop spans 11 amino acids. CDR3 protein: CASSFANEQYF. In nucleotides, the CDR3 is TGTGCCAGCAGTTTCGCCAATGAGCAGTACTTC.

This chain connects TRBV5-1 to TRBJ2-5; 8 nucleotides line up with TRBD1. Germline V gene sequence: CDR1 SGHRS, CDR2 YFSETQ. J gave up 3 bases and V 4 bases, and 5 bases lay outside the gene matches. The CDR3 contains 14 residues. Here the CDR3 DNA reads TGCGCCAGCAGCCGCGGACAGGGTAAAGAGACCCAGTACTTC. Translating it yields CASSRGQGKETQYF.